Below, 6 T cell receptor beta chains from the same sample are listed, as sequenced in a study of B cell selection in AIRE deficiency. CD4+CD127+ cells were sorted as the conventional CD4 T cells. The repertoire was sequenced with immunoSEQ multiplex PCR; TCRdb's copy has only in-frame clones and lacks some. This table holds about 24,000 clones, about 96% found once. What was sequenced was CD4+CD127+ conventional T cells sorted from PBMCs. The receptor source for this set is a human donor in good health.

A few counts support this clone. The genes are TRBV21-1 and TRBJ1-2. TRBV21-1 is flagged as a pseudogene. The CDR3 totals 16 residues. The CDR3 coding sequence is TGTGCCAGCAGCCAGCAAAGGGAGGGGGGTAGGTATGGCTACACCTTC. This gives the protein CASSQQREGGRYGYTF.

V usage is TRBV19 and J usage is TRBJ1-4; possible D gene TRBD1, 6 bases. The CDR3 contains 14 residues. From germline, CDR1 is LNHDA and CDR2 SQIVND (reference sequence). The V gene lost 10 bases and the J gene lost 0 bases, with 12 bases spanning the gap. CDR3 loop: CATRDISTNEKLFF. The CDR3 DNA sequence: TGTGCCACCCGGGACATCTCAACTAATGAAAAACTGTTTTTT.

This sequence joins TRBV4-3 and TRBJ2-2, with TRBD1 identical over 9 bases. V lost 1 base and J lost 1; bases outside the gene matches: 4. Germline CDR1 and CDR2: LGHNA and YSLEER. CDR3 length: 17 amino acids. In DNA form, the CDR3 reads TGCGCCAGCAGCCAAGCACAGGGGGCGAGGAACACCGGGGAGCTGTTTTTT. It codes for CASSQAQGARNTGELFF.

The rearrangement uses TRBV9 and TRBJ2-3; 7 nucleotides agree with TRBD1. The CDR3 is 14 amino acids. The germline gives CDR1 SGDLS, CDR2 YYNGEE. With 4 bases clipped from V and 8 bases from J, the junction kept 10 bases outside the gene matches. The chain's CDR3 is CASSKGTEWATQYF. The CDR3 DNA sequence: TGTGCCAGCAGCAAGGGGACAGAATGGGCTACGCAGTATTTT.

This chain joins TRBV7-8 and TRBJ2-7; D not certain. The germline CDR1 and CDR2 sequences are SGHVS and FQNEAQ. The CDR3 runs to 13 residues. V was clipped by 5 bases and J by 5 bases, with 13 bases between them. Here the CDR3 reads CASSRSTIHEQYF. DNA for the CDR3: TGTGCCAGCAGCCGGTCTACTATCCACGAGCAGTACTTC.

This rearrangement joins TRBV29-1 to TRBJ1-1, with 7 bases identical to TRBD1. Trimming removed 6 bases from V and 1 base from J; junction bases left unmatched: 5. Germline CDR1 and CDR2: SQVTM and ANQGSEA. The CDR3 extends over 13 amino acids. CDR3 residues: CSVLRTGNTEAFF. DNA of the CDR3: TGCAGCGTACTTCGGACAGGGAACACTGAAGCTTTCTTT.